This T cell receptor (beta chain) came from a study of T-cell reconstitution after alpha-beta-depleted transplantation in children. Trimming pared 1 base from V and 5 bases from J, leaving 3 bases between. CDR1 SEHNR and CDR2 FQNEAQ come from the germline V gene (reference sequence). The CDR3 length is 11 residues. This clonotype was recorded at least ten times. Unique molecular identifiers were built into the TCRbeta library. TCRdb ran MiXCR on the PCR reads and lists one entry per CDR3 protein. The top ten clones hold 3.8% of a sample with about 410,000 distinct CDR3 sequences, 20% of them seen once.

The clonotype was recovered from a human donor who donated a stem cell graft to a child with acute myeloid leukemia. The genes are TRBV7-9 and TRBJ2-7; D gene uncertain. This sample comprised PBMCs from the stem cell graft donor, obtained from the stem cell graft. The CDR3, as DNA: TGTGCCAGCAGCTTAGACGACGAGCAGTACTTC. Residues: CASSLDDEQYF.